Below, 28 T cell receptor beta chains from the same sample are listed, as sequenced in a study of T-cell reconstitution after alpha-beta-depleted transplantation in children (dated by TCRdb to about 2016). The intended sense of this specimen's treatment or condition label: allogeneic hematopoietic cell transplantation with graft depleted of TCRalphabeta T cells and CD19 B cells. The receptor library was made with PCR. Sequencer: Illumina HiSeq 2500. TCR libraries were prepared with molecular barcoding, using unique molecular identifiers to normalize TCRbeta repertoire quantification. Clones were called with MiXCR by TCRdb after fastp trimmed the public reads at Q25, and only in-frame beta chains were retained. CDR3 protein sequences are deduplicated, and each keeps its most common genes and DNA. The sample profile shows roughly 160,000 distinct CDR3 sequences; 11% of them were found once. The top ten clones comprise roughly an eighth of the sample.

This sample comprised PBMCs, obtained before TCRalphabeta/CD19-depleted stem cell transplant. All receptors come from a boy younger than 10 with acute myeloid leukemia, due to receive a stem cell transplant.

This clonotype was detected ten times or more. The rearrangement joins TRBV7-6 to TRBJ2-7; perhaps TRBD2 as D (6 bases). V gave up 0 bases and J gave up 2 bases, with 17 bases separating them. Germline CDR1 SGHVS, CDR2 FNYEAQ. The CDR3 has 17 residues. CDR3 DNA sequence: TGTGCCAGCAGCTTAGCCCTAGCGCCAGGGACGACCTACGAGCAGTACTTC. Translated: CASSLALAPGTTYEQYF.

This clonotype appeared many times. The gene calls are TRBV5-5 and TRBJ1-1; 7 bases map to TRBD1. This CDR3 is built from 17 residues. Germline values: CDR1 SGHKS, CDR2 YYEKEE (reference sequence). V trimming: 4 bases; J trimming: 5 bases; junction bases outside the gene matches: 17. The CDR3 region is CASSRAADRVARTEAFF. In nucleotides, the CDR3 is TGTGCCAGCAGCAGAGCCGCAGACAGGGTAGCGAGGACTGAAGCTTTCTTT.

This clonotype was counted many times. The chain carries TRBV7-2 and TRBJ1-4, with a possible D match to TRBD1 (5 bases). Trimming pared 3 bases from V and 4 bases from J, leaving 15 bases between. The CDR3 length is 16 residues. Germline CDR1 reads SGHTA; CDR2 reads FQGNSA. The CDR3 DNA reads as TGTGCCAGCAGCTTCTATTCCGGGACGGGTAATGAAAAACTGTTTTTT. It encodes CASSFYSGTGNEKLFF.

The chain has TRBV28 and TRBJ2-7, with 11 bases that match TRBD2. With V trimmed by 8 bases and J by 7 bases, 16 bases remained unmatched. The CDR3 has 16 amino acids. The germline CDR1 and CDR2 sequences are MDHEN and SYDVKM. The CDR3 nucleotides are TGTGCCAGCCGTCTCGGGTTAGCGGGAGGGCCTAGGGAGCAGTACTTC. It yields the protein CASRLGLAGGPREQYF.

This clonotype occurred many times. The CDR3: CSARDRGGNYGYTF. Here the CDR3 DNA reads TGCAGTGCTAGAGATCGTGGAGGGAACTATGGCTACACCTTC. The genes are TRBV20-1 and TRBJ1-2; D remains unclear. The CDR3 spans 14 residues. The V and J ends lost 0 bases and 2 bases respectively, with 10 bases between them. Germline assignment: CDR1 DFQATT and CDR2 SNEGSKA (reference sequence).

This clonotype was seen repeatedly, ten times or more. V gene TRBV20-1 combines with J gene TRBJ1-6, with D hard to call. The CDR3 length is 15 residues. V lost 3 bases and J lost 0, with 9 bases in between. Germline-derived CDR1 and CDR2 are DFQATT and SNEGSKA (reference sequence). The CDR3 region is CSASTSSSYNSPLHF. The CDR3 DNA is TGCAGTGCTAGTACCAGCAGCTCCTATAATTCACCCCTCCACTTT.

This clonotype appeared many times. The V and J genes are TRBV12-3 or TRBV12-4 and TRBJ2-7; tentative D call: TRBD1 (5 bases). V was trimmed by 3 bases and J by 6 bases, leaving 15 bases between them. The CDR3 runs 14 residues. CDR3 loop: CASSFCRVGCEQYF. CDR3 sequence (DNA): TGTGCCAGCAGTTTTTGCAGGGTCGGGTGCGAGCAGTACTTC.

This sequence joins TRBV19 and TRBJ2-7, with D tentatively TRBD2 (5 bases). The CDR3 has 12 amino acids. Trimming shortened V by 9 bases and J by 5 bases, and 14 bases separated the two germline ends. Germline V lookup: CDR1 LNHDA, CDR2 SQIVND (reference sequence). The chain's CDR3 is CASQGGLHEQYF. In DNA form, the CDR3 reads TGTGCCAGCCAAGGAGGACTCCACGAGCAGTACTTC.

The table lists this clonotype with many counts. The V gene is TRBV7-8, the J gene TRBJ2-3; D gene ambiguous. The V end lost 5 bases, the J end lost 2 bases, and 5 bases lay between the germline ends. This CDR3 is built from 12 residues. Germline V gene sequence: CDR1 SGHVS, CDR2 FQNEAQ. The DNA for the CDR3 is TGTGCCAGCAGCCCTATCACAGATACGCAGTATTTT. Its protein is CASSPITDTQYF.

This clonotype was recorded many times. This chain uses TRBV20-1 with TRBJ2-3, with TRBD1 matching 9 bases. Trimming took 3 bases from V and 6 from J; bases not matched to a gene: 4. Germline CDR1 reads DFQATT; CDR2 reads SNEGSKA (reference sequence). This CDR3 spans 13 amino acids. This CDR3 is CSARGQGGDTQYF. For the CDR3, the DNA is TGCAGTGCTAGGGGACAGGGTGGGGATACGCAGTATTTT.

The sample holds a few counts of this clonotype. V is TRBV5-1 and J is TRBJ2-1; 11 bases align to TRBD2. This CDR3 comprises 16 residues. Germline loops: CDR1 SGHRS, CDR2 YFSETQ. With 3 bases clipped from V and 8 bases from J, the junction kept 10 bases outside the gene matches. In DNA form, the CDR3 reads TGCGCCAGCAGCTCGGGACTAGCGGAGAAGGGCGATGAGCAGTTCTTC. Protein sequence: CASSSGLAEKGDEQFF.

This clonotype was seen a handful of times. The chain carries TRBV4-2 and TRBJ2-2, with D perhaps TRBD2 (5 bases). The V and J ends lost 0 bases and 0 bases respectively, with 11 bases between them. The CDR3 is 17 amino acids. CDR1 is LGHNA, CDR2 YNFKEQ, per germline. The CDR3 is CASSQDLLAANTGELFF. The CDR3 DNA reads as TGTGCCAGCAGCCAAGATCTTCTAGCCGCGAACACCGGGGAGCTGTTTTTT.

As DNA, the CDR3 is TGTGCCAGCAGCTTACGGGACATCAACTATGGCTACACCTTC. Translating gives CASSLRDINYGYTF. The chain is built from TRBV7-9 and TRBJ1-2, with D perhaps TRBD1 (6 bases). Germline V gene sequence: CDR1 SEHNR, CDR2 FQNEAQ (reference sequence). Deletions cut 2 bases from V and 2 bases from J, with 9 bases between. This CDR3 comprises 14 residues. The full variable domain, completed using reference TRBV7-9 and TRBJ1-2, is DTGVSQNPRHKITKRGQNVTFRCDPISEHNRLYWYRQTLGQGPEFLTYFQNEAQLEKSRLLSDRFSAERPKGSFSTLEIQRTEQGDSAMYLCASSLRDINYGYTFGSGTRLTVV.

This clonotype was detected ten times or more. CDR3 loop: CASRAGTDFIYGYTF. The CDR3, as DNA: TGTGCCAGCAGGGCCGGGACAGATTTCATTTATGGCTACACCTTC. The V call is TRBV6-1, the J call TRBJ1-2; 7 nucleotides agree with TRBD1. Germline values: CDR1 MNHNS, CDR2 SASEGT. V was clipped by 6 bases and J by 5 bases; unmatched bases: 12. CDR3 length: 15 amino acids.

This clonotype showed up many times. The chain combines TRBV12-3 or TRBV12-4 with TRBJ2-6, with D uncertain. This CDR3 spans 14 amino acids. Trimming pared 2 bases from V and 0 bases from J, leaving 2 bases between. The CDR3 loop reads CASSLHSGANVLTF. In DNA, the CDR3 is TGTGCCAGCAGTTTACACTCTGGGGCCAACGTCCTGACTTTC.

This clonotype was observed many times. V is TRBV7-2 and J is TRBJ1-2; 7 nucleotides align to TRBD1. V lost 2 bases to trimming and J lost 7 bases; unmatched junction nucleotides: 10. CDR1 and CDR2 (germline): SGHTA, FQGNSA. The CDR3 totals 15 residues. Written as DNA, the CDR3 is TGTGCCAGCAGCTTATTTATCGGGAACAGGGGTGGCTACACCTTC. Residues: CASSLFIGNRGGYTF.

There are many counts of this clonotype. This chain joins TRBV9 and TRBJ1-5; no clear D. V dropped 5 bases and J dropped 5 bases, with 11 bases sitting between them. The CDR3 sequence is 13 residues long. CDR1 and CDR2 from the germline V gene are SGDLS and YYNGEE. The CDR3 loop reads CASSRGFDQPQHF. The CDR3 DNA reads TGTGCCAGCAGTAGAGGGTTCGATCAGCCCCAGCATTTT.

The table lists this clonotype with many counts. The chain recombines TRBV27 with TRBJ1-4; D is possibly TRBD1 (6 bases). The germline gives CDR1 MNHEY, CDR2 SMNVEV (reference sequence). The CDR3 consists of 14 residues. V was cut by 4 bases and J by 7 bases, with 13 bases left in between. Here the CDR3 reads CASSSLDSPEKLFF. CDR3 nucleotide sequence: TGTGCCAGCAGTTCTCTGGACAGTCCTGAAAAACTGTTTTTT.

The table lists this clonotype with many counts. The V gene is TRBV7-9, the J gene TRBJ1-1, with 7 bases identical to TRBD1. V lost 5 bases to trimming and J lost 4 bases; unmatched junction nucleotides: 10. The CDR3 is 15 residues long. Germline assignment: CDR1 SEHNR and CDR2 FQNEAQ (reference sequence). The CDR3 nucleotides read TGTGCCAGCAGCCTACGACAGGGTTTAAGCACTGAAGCTTTCTTT. The encoded protein is CASSLRQGLSTEAFF.

This clonotype has ten or more counts. The chain is built from TRBV9 and TRBJ2-1; 12 bases align to TRBD2. The J segment lost 5 bases and the V segment lost 2 bases, leaving 2 bases of the junction unmatched. The germline gives CDR1 SGDLS, CDR2 YYNGEE. The CDR3 covers 15 residues. The CDR3 spells CASSVGLAGNNEQFF. CDR3 sequence (DNA): TGTGCCAGCAGCGTCGGACTAGCGGGGAACAATGAGCAGTTCTTC.

This clonotype appeared many times. The junction shows a germline mismatch at one end, possibly a read error. In DNA form, the CDR3 reads TGCAGCGCTAGGGCCGCGCCGTCCTACAATGAGCAGTTCTTC. Translating it yields CSARAAPSYNEQFF. V is TRBV20-1 and J is TRBJ2-1; no reliable D call. The germline V gene has CDR1 DFQATT and CDR2 SNEGSKA (reference sequence). This CDR3 comprises 14 residues.

This clonotype was seen at least ten times. This sequence joins TRBV4-1 and TRBJ2-1, with D tentatively TRBD2 (7 bases). V lost 1 base and J lost 0, with 13 bases in between. Per germline, CDR1 MGHRA and CDR2 YSYEKL. The length of the CDR3 is 17 residues. In DNA, the CDR3 is TGCGCCAGCAGCCAAGTTGGGGGGGCGAGCTCCTACAATGAGCAGTTCTTC. It codes for CASSQVGGASSYNEQFF.

The table lists this clonotype with many counts. This chain links TRBV27 with TRBJ1-4, with D possibly TRBD1 on 5 matching bases. Looked up from germline, CDR1 is MNHEY and CDR2 is SMNVEV (reference sequence). The CDR3 sequence is 14 residues long. Trimming pared 2 bases from V and 8 bases from J, leaving 12 bases between. This chain's CDR3 is CASSLRQWGEKLFF. The CDR3 bases are TGTGCCAGCAGTTTAAGGCAGTGGGGGGAAAAACTGTTTTTT.

This clonotype has a count of ten or more. V is TRBV12-3 or TRBV12-4 and J is TRBJ2-5; a possible D gene is TRBD2 (7 bases). The CDR3 covers 15 residues. Between the trimmed V and J ends, which lost 5 bases and 1 base, there was a span of 14 bases. In DNA form, the CDR3 reads TGTGCCAGCAGTGTCCGGGGGGCTATCCAAGAGACCCAGTACTTC. Amino acid sequence: CASSVRGAIQETQYF.

This clonotype was observed at least ten times. The chain joins TRBV3-1 to TRBJ2-7; D unclear. Trimming left V 1 base short and J 3 bases short, with 13 bases between. The CDR3 contains 15 residues. The germline CDR1 and CDR2 sequences are LGHDT and YNNKEL (reference sequence). The CDR3 DNA is TGTGCCAGCAGCCAAGGGGTCCGGGCCTTCTACGAGCAGTACTTC. This gives the protein CASSQGVRAFYEQYF.

This clonotype was recorded many times. The rearrangement uses TRBV27 and TRBJ2-7; 14 nucleotides align to TRBD2. The CDR3 runs 21 residues. The germline V gene encodes CDR1 MNHEY and CDR2 SMNVEV (reference sequence). V was pared by 5 bases and J by 6 bases, with 24 bases of the junction left unmatched. DNA for the CDR3: TGTGCCAGCAGTCCCAATTGGGAAACGGGACACCGGACTAGCGGGAGGCCCGAGCAGTACTTC. This gives the protein CASSPNWETGHRTSGRPEQYF.

At least ten counts were recorded for this clonotype. The chain has TRBV9 and TRBJ2-3; possibly TRBD1 or TRBD2 for D (6 bases each). This CDR3 spans 16 amino acids. The germline V and J ends were trimmed by 6 bases and 2 bases, with 19 bases remaining between them. CDR1 and CDR2 from the germline V gene are SGDLS and YYNGEE. In DNA form, the CDR3 reads TGTGCCAGCACCCTGGGAGGAGGGGGGCCCACAGATACGCAGTATTTT. Protein sequence: CASTLGGGGPTDTQYF.

The table lists this clonotype with many counts. DNA for the CDR3: TGTGCCAGCAGGCAGCGACTAGAGGAGTATTTT. Protein product: CASRQRLEEYF. V and J are TRBV6-1 and TRBJ2-3, with a possible D match to TRBD2 (6 bases). CDR1 MNHNS and CDR2 SASEGT come from the germline V gene. The V end was cut by 6 bases, the J end by 13 bases, with 14 bases between. The CDR3 covers 11 residues.